Below, one T cell receptor beta chain is given with its context. Its antigen is as yet unknown. V shed 5 bases and J shed 1 base, with 18 bases lying between them. This CDR3 is built from 17 residues. The germline V gene encodes CDR1 MNHEY and CDR2 SVGAGI. This entry comes from a study of T-cell memory formation after mild COVID-19. Notes on the study in general: Mainly CM and EM harbored the contracting CD4+ clones; mainly EMRA harbored the CD8+ ones. CD4/CD8 balance characterized clones contracting day 15 to 85, and CD4+ skew characterized later expanders. Researchers could not confirm that second-wave clones peaking on day 37 targeted SARS-CoV-2.

Using constant-segment primers, 5'RACE produced TCR alpha and TCR beta cDNA libraries carrying sample barcodes and UMIs. TCRdb recomputed calls from the 5' RACE reads with MiXCR, one row per CDR3 protein. The sample lists around 510,000 distinct CDR3 sequences; less than 25% were seen once. The receptor's source is an adult woman who had mild COVID-19 (a few samples of this study predate the infection). Cell type and time point are not known. Sequencing was carried out using PBMCs or a T cell subset sorted from them (not recorded which). The gene calls are TRBV6-5 and TRBJ2-1; D is perhaps TRBD1 (5 bases). In DNA form, the CDR3 reads TGTGCCAGCAGTATAGGGTCAACAAGGGGTTCCTACAATGAGCAGTTCTTC. Its protein is CASSIGSTRGSYNEQFF.